This TCR beta chain was documented in a study of lymphopenia after photon versus proton radiotherapy. The protocol was immunoSEQ multiplex PCR, while the TCRdb copy is restricted to in-frame clones and leaves out a portion. The repertoire holds tens of thousands of clones, with roughly 87% as singletons. The study, taken as a whole, reports: Relative stability marked proton patients; photon patients lost diversity and naive cells. Authors raise, but do not show, better survival with proton therapy.

Germline V gene lookup returns CDR1 SGHTA and CDR2 FQGTGA. This CDR3 spans 12 amino acids. The V and J ends lost 5 bases and 14 bases respectively, with 18 bases between them. This clone is a singleton in its sample. Antigen specificity is unknown. This sample comprised peripheral blood, obtained from a patient treated with proton-based radiotherapy. The gene calls are TRBV7-3 and TRBJ1-2; a possible D gene is TRBD1 (5 bases). This clonotype originated in a woman aged 60 to 75 with cholangiocarcinoma. Some clones in this sample may be carry-over from other donors' samples. Here the CDR3 reads CASSEASGPLTF. CDR3 sequence (DNA): TGTGCCAGCAGCGAGGCCTCAGGGCCTCTAACCTTC.